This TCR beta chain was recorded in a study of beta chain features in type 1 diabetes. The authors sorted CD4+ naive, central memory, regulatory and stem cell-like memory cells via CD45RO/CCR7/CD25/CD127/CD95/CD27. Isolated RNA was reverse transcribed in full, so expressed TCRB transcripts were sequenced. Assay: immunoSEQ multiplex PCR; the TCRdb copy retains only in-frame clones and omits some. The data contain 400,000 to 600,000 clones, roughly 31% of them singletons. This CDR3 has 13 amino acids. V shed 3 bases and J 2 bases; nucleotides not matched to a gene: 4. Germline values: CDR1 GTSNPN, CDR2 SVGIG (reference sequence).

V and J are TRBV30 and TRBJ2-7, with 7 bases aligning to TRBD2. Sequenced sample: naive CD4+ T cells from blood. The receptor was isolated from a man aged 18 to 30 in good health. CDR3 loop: CAWRSGATYEQYF. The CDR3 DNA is TGTGCCTGGAGGAGCGGGGCCACCTACGAGCAGTACTTC.